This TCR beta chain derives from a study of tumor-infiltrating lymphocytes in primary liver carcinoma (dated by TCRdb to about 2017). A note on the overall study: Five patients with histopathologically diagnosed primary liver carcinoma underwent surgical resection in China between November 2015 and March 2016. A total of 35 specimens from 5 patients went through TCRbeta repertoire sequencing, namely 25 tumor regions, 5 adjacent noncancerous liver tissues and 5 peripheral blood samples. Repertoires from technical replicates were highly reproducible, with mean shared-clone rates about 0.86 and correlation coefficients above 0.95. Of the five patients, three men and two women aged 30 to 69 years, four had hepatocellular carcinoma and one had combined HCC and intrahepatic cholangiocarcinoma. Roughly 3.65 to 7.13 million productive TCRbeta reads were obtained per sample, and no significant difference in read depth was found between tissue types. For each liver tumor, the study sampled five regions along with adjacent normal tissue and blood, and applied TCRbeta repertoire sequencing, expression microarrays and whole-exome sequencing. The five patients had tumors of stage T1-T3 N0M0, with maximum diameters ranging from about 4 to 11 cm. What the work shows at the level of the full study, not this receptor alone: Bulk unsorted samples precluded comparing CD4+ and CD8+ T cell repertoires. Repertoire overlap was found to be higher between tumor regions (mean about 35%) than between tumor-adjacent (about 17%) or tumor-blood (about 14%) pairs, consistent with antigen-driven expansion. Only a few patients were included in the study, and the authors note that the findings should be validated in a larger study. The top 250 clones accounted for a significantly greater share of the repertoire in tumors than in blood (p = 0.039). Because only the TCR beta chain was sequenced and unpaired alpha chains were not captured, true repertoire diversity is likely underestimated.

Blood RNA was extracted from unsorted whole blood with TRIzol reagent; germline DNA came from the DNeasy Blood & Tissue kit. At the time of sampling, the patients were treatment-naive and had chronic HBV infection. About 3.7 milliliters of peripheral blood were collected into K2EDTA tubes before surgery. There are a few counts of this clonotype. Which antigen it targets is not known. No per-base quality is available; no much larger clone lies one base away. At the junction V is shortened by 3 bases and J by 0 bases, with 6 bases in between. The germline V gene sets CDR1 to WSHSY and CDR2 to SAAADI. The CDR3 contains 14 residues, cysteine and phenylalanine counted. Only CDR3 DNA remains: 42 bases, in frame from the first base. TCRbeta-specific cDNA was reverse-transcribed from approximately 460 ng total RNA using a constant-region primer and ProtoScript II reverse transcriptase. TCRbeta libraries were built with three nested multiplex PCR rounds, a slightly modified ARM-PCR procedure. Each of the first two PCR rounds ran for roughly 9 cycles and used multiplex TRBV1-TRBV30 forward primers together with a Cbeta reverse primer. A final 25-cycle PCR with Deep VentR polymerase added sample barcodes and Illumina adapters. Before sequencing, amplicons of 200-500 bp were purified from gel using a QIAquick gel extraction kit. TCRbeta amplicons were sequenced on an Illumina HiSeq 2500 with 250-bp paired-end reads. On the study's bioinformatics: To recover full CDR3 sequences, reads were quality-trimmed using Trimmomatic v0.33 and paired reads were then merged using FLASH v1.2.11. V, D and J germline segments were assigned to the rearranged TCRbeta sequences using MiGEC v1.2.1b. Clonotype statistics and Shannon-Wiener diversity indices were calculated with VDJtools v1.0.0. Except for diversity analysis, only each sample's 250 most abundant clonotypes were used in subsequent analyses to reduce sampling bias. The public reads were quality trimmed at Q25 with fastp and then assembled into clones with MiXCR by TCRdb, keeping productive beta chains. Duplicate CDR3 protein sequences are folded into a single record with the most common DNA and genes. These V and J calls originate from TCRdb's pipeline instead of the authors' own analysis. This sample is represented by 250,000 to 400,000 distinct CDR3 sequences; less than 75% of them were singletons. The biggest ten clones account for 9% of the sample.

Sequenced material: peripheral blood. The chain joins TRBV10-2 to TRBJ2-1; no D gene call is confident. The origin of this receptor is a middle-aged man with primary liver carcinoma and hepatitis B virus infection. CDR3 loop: CASSDGISYNEQFF. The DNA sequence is TGCGCCAGCAGTGACGGTATCTCCTACAATGAGCAGTTCTTC.